A single sample gave rise to the 29 T cell receptor beta chains below, sequenced in a study of shared T cell receptors in the human thymus. Clones were sequenced by immunoSEQ multiplex PCR, and TCRdb holds only the in-frame ones, with some missing. The sample contains hundreds of thousands of clones, 88% of which appear only once. In addition, the sample was reused for a study of human thymus T cells.

Sequencing was done on a sample of thymocytes. These receptor sequences come from a boy under two years old with a congenital heart defect.

This clone was counted between two and nine times. This sequence joins TRBV28 and TRBJ2-2; TRBD1 aligns across 8 bases. Germline V gene lookup returns CDR1 MDHEN and CDR2 SYDVKM. The CDR3 is 17 residues long. V was clipped by 3 bases and J by 5 bases; unmatched bases: 11. CDR3 loop: CASSFPRTGCRTGELFF. CDR3 DNA sequence: TGTGCCAGCAGTTTCCCCCGGACAGGGTGTAGGACCGGGGAGCTGTTTTTT.

This CDR3 is CAWSRNRTGNGYTF. DNA of the CDR3: TGTGCCTGGAGTCGTAATCGGACAGGCAATGGCTACACCTTC. The gene calls are TRBV30 and TRBJ1-2, with 7 nucleotides matching TRBD1. J was trimmed by 6 bases and V by 2 bases; bases with no gene match: 9. Germline V gene sequence: CDR1 GTSNPN, CDR2 SVGIG (reference sequence). The CDR3 loop spans 14 amino acids.

This clone was observed once. The chain employs TRBV4-1 and TRBJ2-5; 7 bases are shared with TRBD2. This CDR3 has 16 amino acids. Germline V gives CDR1 MGHRA, CDR2 YSYEKL. J gave up 0 bases and V 4 bases, and 8 bases lay outside the gene matches. The CDR3 is CASSPGPGRYQETQYF. The CDR3 region has the DNA TGCGCCAGCAGCCCAGGGCCCGGGAGGTACCAAGAGACCCAGTACTTC.

In its sample, this clone was seen a few times. The chain couples TRBV6-5 to TRBJ2-3, with 8 nucleotides matching TRBD1. Germline CDR1 is MNHEY and CDR2 is SVGAGI. Trimming took 7 bases from V and 2 from J; bases not matched to a gene: 8. The CDR3 consists of 15 residues. The CDR3 DNA reads TGTGCCAGCACCCCGGACAGGGCATTCACAGATACGCAGTATTTT. Amino acid sequence: CASTPDRAFTDTQYF.

This rearrangement joins TRBV27 to TRBJ1-2, with 7 nucleotides matching TRBD1. V shed 4 bases, J shed 6 bases, and the junction held 2 bases outside the gene matches. This CDR3 region has 12 residues. CDR1 is MNHEY and CDR2 is SMNVEV in the germline V gene (reference sequence). As DNA, the CDR3 is TGTGCCAGCAGTTCCACAGGGGATGGCTACACCTTC. This translates into CASSSTGDGYTF.

In DNA form, the CDR3 reads TGTGCCAGTAGCTCGACAGGGATGTGGGTGAACACTGAAGCTTTCTTT. This translates into CASSSTGMWVNTEAFF. V is TRBV19 and J is TRBJ1-1, with TRBD1 identical over 7 bases. Germline V gene data show CDR1 as LNHDA and CDR2 as SQIVND (reference sequence). The V segment lost 6 bases and the J segment 0 bases; nucleotides outside the gene matches: 10. The CDR3 has 16 residues.

The CDR3 is CASRDRETPQAFF. The DNA of the CDR3 is TGTGCCAGCAGGGACAGGGAAACACCCCAAGCTTTCTTT. V is TRBV6-5 and J is TRBJ1-1; 8 bases map to TRBD1. Trimming removed 6 bases from V and 9 bases from J; junction bases left unmatched: 9. The CDR3 length is 13 residues. Germline values: CDR1 MNHEY, CDR2 SVGAGI.

The J gene is TRBJ2-3, the V gene TRBV14; 8 bases agree with TRBD2. The CDR3 loop spans 15 amino acids. Unmatched junction bases numbered 5, after V lost 4 bases and J lost 2 bases. Germline V CDR1 and CDR2: SGHDN, FVKESK. The CDR3 region is CASSPTSAYTDTQYF. The CDR3 nucleotides read TGTGCCAGCAGCCCGACTAGCGCTTACACAGATACGCAGTATTTT.

The J gene is TRBJ1-5, the V gene TRBV7-2; the match to TRBD1 covers 9 bases. The CDR3 has 16 amino acids. Trimming at V came to 5 bases and at J to 3 bases, leaving 8 bases not matched to a gene. Germline CDR1 is SGHTA and CDR2 is FQGNSA. The CDR3 sequence: CASSTRQGVANQPQHF. The CDR3 nucleotides read TGTGCCAGCAGCACCCGACAGGGGGTGGCCAATCAGCCCCAGCATTTT.

The V and J genes are TRBV4-1 and TRBJ2-2, with 9 bases lining up with TRBD2. The length of the CDR3 is 18 residues. Trimming removed 4 bases from V and 3 bases from J; junction bases left unmatched: 12. CDR1 and CDR2 from the germline V gene are MGHRA and YSYEKL. DNA for the CDR3: TGCGCCAGCAGCCGCAACCAGCGGGAGGCGGAGGACACCGGGGAGCTGTTTTTT. This sequence encodes CASSRNQREAEDTGELFF.

DNA for the CDR3: TGCGCCAGCAGCCTCGCTAGCGGGCGGGGGGAGACCCAGTACTTC. It is translated as CASSLASGRGETQYF. The chain recombines TRBV5-1 with TRBJ2-5, with 8 bases fitting TRBD2. Germline V gene sequence: CDR1 SGHRS, CDR2 YFSETQ. This CDR3 has 15 amino acids. The junction had 10 bases not matched to a gene; V was cut back by 4 bases and J by 5 bases.

The chain recombines TRBV2 with TRBJ1-2; a possible D gene is TRBD1 (5 bases). CDR3 size: 14 residues. The V gene's germline CDR1 is SNHLY and CDR2 FYNNEI. V was shortened by 3 bases and J by 3 bases, with 11 bases between the two germline ends. DNA for the CDR3: TGTGCCAGCAGTGATCGGCAGGGCGACTATGGCTACACCTTC. As protein: CASSDRQGDYGYTF.

The chain combines TRBV19 with TRBJ2-3; a possible D gene is TRBD2 (6 bases). In germline, CDR1 is LNHDA, CDR2 SQIVND (reference sequence). V was trimmed by 5 bases and J by 4 bases, leaving 19 bases between them. CDR3 length: 16 residues. The CDR3 loop is CASSPAARGGSDTQYF. The CDR3 coding sequence is TGTGCCAGTAGTCCGGCGGCGAGGGGAGGTTCAGATACGCAGTATTTT.

V is TRBV27 and J is TRBJ2-2; D call uncertain. The germline V gene encodes CDR1 MNHEY and CDR2 SMNVEV (reference sequence). Trimming removed 4 bases at V and 1 base at J, with 13 bases between. The CDR3 covers 16 residues. Here the CDR3 DNA reads TGTGCCAGCAGTTACCCCGTGGGCGAGAACACCGGGGAGCTGTTTTTT. It translates to CASSYPVGENTGELFF.

V gene TRBV28 combines with J gene TRBJ2-7, with TRBD2 matching 16 bases. Germline CDR1 and CDR2: MDHEN and SYDVKM. The J segment lost 4 bases and the V segment lost 1 base, leaving 13 bases of the junction unmatched. The CDR3 consists of 20 residues. In DNA, the CDR3 is TGTGCCAGCAGTTTATTCCCTACGGGACTAGCGGGAGGGGGGATGTACGAGCAGTACTTC. It is translated as CASSLFPTGLAGGGMYEQYF.

The chain carries TRBV5-6 and TRBJ2-1; the D is unclear. The CDR3 contains 14 residues. Germline assignment: CDR1 SGHDT and CDR2 YYEEEE. The V end was cut by 4 bases, the J end by 7 bases, with 15 bases between. The CDR3 DNA is TGTGCCAGCAGCCATCCCTTCCAGCGTAATGAGCAGTTCTTC. Translating it yields CASSHPFQRNEQFF.

V and J are TRBV5-4 and TRBJ2-7; possible D gene TRBD1, 5 bases. Trimming pared 5 bases from V and 2 bases from J, leaving 11 bases between. This CDR3 has 13 amino acids. Germline CDR1 is SGHNT and CDR2 is YYREEE (reference sequence). CDR3 DNA sequence: TGTGCCAGCAGACCAGGGTCCCCCTACGAGCAGTACTTC. It encodes CASRPGSPYEQYF.

This clone occurred once. The chain has TRBV14 and TRBJ2-7; D is ambiguous. This CDR3 is built from 16 residues. Trimming left V 2 bases short and J 11 bases short, with 25 bases between. Germline V gene data show CDR1 as SGHDN and CDR2 as FVKESK. The CDR3 spells CASSQRSGVPTYVKYF. As DNA, the CDR3 is TGTGCCAGCAGCCAAAGGTCCGGAGTCCCTACTTACGTAAAGTACTTC.

The chain recombines TRBV19 with TRBJ2-7; TRBD1 aligns across 9 bases. The CDR3 has 14 amino acids. After removal of 6 bases from V and 3 bases from J, the junction contained 6 bases not matched to a gene. The germline V gene encodes CDR1 LNHDA and CDR2 SQIVND (reference sequence). The DNA of the CDR3 is TGTGCCAGTAGAAAAGGGACAGGGTTCTACGAGCAGTACTTC. It specifies CASRKGTGFYEQYF.

This sequence joins TRBV13 and TRBJ2-2; D remains ambiguous. This CDR3 is built from 15 residues. The V gene's germline CDR1 is PRHDT and CDR2 FYEKMQ (reference sequence). Trimming removed 2 bases at V and 7 bases at J, with 14 bases between. The CDR3 region is CASSLKISWVGELFF. The CDR3 region has the DNA TGTGCCAGCAGCTTAAAGATTAGCTGGGTCGGGGAGCTGTTTTTT.

J is TRBJ2-2 and V is TRBV5-6, with D hard to call. V was cut by 3 bases and J by 8 bases, with 14 bases left in between. The germline V gene has CDR1 SGHDT and CDR2 YYEEEE. The CDR3 is 14 residues long. CDR3 amino acids: CASSYLTRSGELFF. The CDR3 nucleotides are TGTGCCAGCAGCTACCTGACCAGGTCGGGGGAGCTGTTTTTT.

V is TRBV19 and J is TRBJ1-4, with D possibly being TRBD1 (6 bases). V was shortened by 9 bases and J by 3 bases, with 11 bases between the two germline ends. Looked up from germline, CDR1 is LNHDA and CDR2 is SQIVND (reference sequence). There are 13 residues in the CDR3. As DNA, the CDR3 is TGTGCCAGCGCGGACAGTCCTAATGAAAAACTGTTTTTT. Its protein is CASADSPNEKLFF.

The CDR3 sequence is CASSLEFLASSYEQYF. CDR3 DNA: TGTGCCAGCAGCTTAGAATTCCTAGCGTCCTCCTACGAGCAGTACTTC. This rearrangement joins TRBV11-3 to TRBJ2-7; possible D gene TRBD2, 6 bases. Trimming took off 0 bases at V and 0 bases at J, with 12 bases between the two ends. The germline gives CDR1 SGHNT, CDR2 YENEEA. The CDR3 has 16 residues.

The chain recombines TRBV7-2 with TRBJ1-1; 10 bases match TRBD1. Germline V lookup: CDR1 SGHTA, CDR2 FQGNSA. With 3 bases clipped from V and 5 bases from J, the junction kept 9 bases outside the gene matches. The CDR3 sequence is 16 residues long. The chain's CDR3 is CASSFPTRTGGTEAFF. The CDR3, as DNA: TGTGCCAGCAGCTTCCCCACCCGGACAGGGGGTACTGAAGCTTTCTTT.

This rearrangement joins TRBV11-2 to TRBJ2-3; 8 bases fit TRBD1. Germline values: CDR1 SGHAT, CDR2 FQNNGV. V gave up 1 base and J gave up 2 bases; unmatched junction bases: 11. The CDR3 is made up of 18 amino acids. The CDR3 coding sequence is TGTGCCAGCAGCTTAGGCGGGTCTCAGGGGGCCAACACAGATACGCAGTATTTT. This gives the protein CASSLGGSQGANTDTQYF.

The chain carries TRBV6-1 and TRBJ2-2; 8 bases map to TRBD1. J lost 6 bases, V lost 6 bases, and 9 bases had no gene match. The germline gives CDR1 MNHNS, CDR2 SASEGT. The CDR3 length is 15 residues. The CDR3 DNA reads as TGTGCCAGCAGCACGACAGGGGTAGGCCCCGGGGAGCTGTTTTTT. It is translated as CASSTTGVGPGELFF.

The chain recombines TRBV2 with TRBJ2-1; D is perhaps TRBD2 (8 bases). There are 14 residues in the CDR3. Trimming left V 11 bases short and J 3 bases short, with 17 bases between. Germline CDR1 reads SNHLY; CDR2 reads FYNNEI. The CDR3 protein is CASRGREVYNEQFF. CDR3 DNA sequence: TGTGCCTCAAGGGGGCGGGAGGTCTACAATGAGCAGTTCTTC.

The chain uses TRBV27 and TRBJ2-7; D may be TRBD2 (6 bases). V dropped 8 bases and J dropped 2 bases, with 13 bases sitting between them. The length of the CDR3 is 13 residues. Germline V gene lookup returns CDR1 MNHEY and CDR2 SMNVEV (reference sequence). CDR3 coding DNA: TGTGCCAGCTCCCCCGGGAGCACCTACGAGCAGTACTTC. The encoded protein is CASSPGSTYEQYF.

J is TRBJ2-4 and V is TRBV7-2, with 8 bases lining up with TRBD2. The CDR3 totals 17 residues. Unmatched junction bases numbered 9, after V lost 5 bases and J lost 0 bases. In germline, CDR1 is SGHTA, CDR2 FQGNSA. The CDR3, as DNA: TGTGCCAGCAGCGTACGCGGGGGGCGGCTAGCCAAAAACATTCAGTACTTC. Translation: CASSVRGGRLAKNIQYF.